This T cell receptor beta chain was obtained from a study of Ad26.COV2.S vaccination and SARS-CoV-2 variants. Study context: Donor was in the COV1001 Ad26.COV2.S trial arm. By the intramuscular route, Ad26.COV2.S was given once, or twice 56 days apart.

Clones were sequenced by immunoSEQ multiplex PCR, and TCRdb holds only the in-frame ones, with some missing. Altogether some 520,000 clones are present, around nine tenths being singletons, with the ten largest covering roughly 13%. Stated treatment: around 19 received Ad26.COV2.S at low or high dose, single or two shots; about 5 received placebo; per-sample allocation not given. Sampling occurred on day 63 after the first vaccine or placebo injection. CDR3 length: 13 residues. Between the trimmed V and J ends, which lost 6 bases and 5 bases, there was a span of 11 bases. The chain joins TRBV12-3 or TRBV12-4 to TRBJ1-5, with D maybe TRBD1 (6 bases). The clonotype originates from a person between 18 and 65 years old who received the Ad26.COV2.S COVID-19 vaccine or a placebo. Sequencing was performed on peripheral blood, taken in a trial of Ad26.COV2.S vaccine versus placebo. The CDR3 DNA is TGTGCCAGCAGAGACAGGACTGATCAGCCCCAGCATTTT. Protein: CASRDRTDQPQHF.